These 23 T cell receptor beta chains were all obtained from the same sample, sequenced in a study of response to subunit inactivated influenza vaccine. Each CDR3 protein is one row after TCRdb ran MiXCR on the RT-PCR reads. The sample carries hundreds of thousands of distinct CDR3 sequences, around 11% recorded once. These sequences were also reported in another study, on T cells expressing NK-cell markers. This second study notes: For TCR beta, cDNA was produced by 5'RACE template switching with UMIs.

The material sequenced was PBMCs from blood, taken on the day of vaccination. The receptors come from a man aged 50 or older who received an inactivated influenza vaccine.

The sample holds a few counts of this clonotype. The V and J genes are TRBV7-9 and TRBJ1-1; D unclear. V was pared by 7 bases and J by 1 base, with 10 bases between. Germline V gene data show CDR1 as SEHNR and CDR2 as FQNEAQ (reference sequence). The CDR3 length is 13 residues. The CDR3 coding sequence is TGTGCCAGCACCCTAGACCCGAACACTGAAGCTTTCTTT. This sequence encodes CASTLDPNTEAFF.

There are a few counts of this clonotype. CDR3 sequence reads: CASSPTSWVNTEAFF. CDR3 nucleotides: TGTGCCAGCAGCCCGACCTCGTGGGTGAACACTGAAGCTTTCTTT. The chain recombines TRBV7-9 with TRBJ1-1, with D uncertain. CDR3 size: 15 residues. Germline values: CDR1 SEHNR, CDR2 FQNEAQ (reference sequence). Trimming took 5 bases from V and 0 from J, leaving 13 bases between them.

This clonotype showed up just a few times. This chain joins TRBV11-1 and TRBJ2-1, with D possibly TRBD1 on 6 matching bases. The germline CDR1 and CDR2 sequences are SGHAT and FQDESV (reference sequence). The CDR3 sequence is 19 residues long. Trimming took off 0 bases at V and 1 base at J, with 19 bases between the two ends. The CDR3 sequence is CASSLASGDFARSYNEQFF. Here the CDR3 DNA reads TGTGCCAGCAGCTTAGCGTCAGGGGATTTCGCCAGGTCCTACAATGAGCAGTTCTTC.

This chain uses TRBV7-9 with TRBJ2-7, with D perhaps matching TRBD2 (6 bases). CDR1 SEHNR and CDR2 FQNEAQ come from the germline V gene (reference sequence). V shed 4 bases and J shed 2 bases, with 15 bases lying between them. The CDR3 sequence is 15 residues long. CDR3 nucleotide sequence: TGTGCCAGCAGCTCCGGAGGGGAGGCACCCTACGAGCAGTACTTC. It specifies CASSSGGEAPYEQYF. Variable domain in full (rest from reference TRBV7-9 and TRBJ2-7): DTGVSQNPRHKITKRGQNVTFRCDPISEHNRLYWYRQTLGQGPEFLTYFQNEAQLEKSRLLSDRFSAERPKGSFSTLEIQRTEQGDSAMYLCASSSGGEAPYEQYFGPGTRLTVT.

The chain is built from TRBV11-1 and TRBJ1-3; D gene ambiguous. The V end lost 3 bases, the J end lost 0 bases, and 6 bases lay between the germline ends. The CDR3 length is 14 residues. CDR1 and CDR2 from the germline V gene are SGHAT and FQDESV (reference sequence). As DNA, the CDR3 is TGTGCCAGCAGCTTCTTACTCTCTGGAAACACCATATATTTT. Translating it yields CASSFLLSGNTIYF.

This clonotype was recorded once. The DNA of the CDR3 is TGCAGCATCAACGGACCGGGACAGCAAGAGACCCAGTACTTC. It is translated as CSINGPGQQETQYF. This sequence joins TRBV29-1 and TRBJ2-5; TRBD1 aligns across 7 bases. This CDR3 region has 14 residues. CDR1 is SQVTM and CDR2 is ANQGSEA in the germline V gene. Trimming removed 8 bases from V and 2 bases from J; junction bases left unmatched: 11.

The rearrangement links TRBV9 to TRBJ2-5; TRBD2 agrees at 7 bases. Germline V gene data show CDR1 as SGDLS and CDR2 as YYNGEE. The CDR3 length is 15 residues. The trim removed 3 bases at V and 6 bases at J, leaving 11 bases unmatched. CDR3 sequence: CASSDSPQREQTQYF. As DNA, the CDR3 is TGTGCCAGCAGCGACAGTCCACAGCGGGAACAGACCCAGTACTTC.

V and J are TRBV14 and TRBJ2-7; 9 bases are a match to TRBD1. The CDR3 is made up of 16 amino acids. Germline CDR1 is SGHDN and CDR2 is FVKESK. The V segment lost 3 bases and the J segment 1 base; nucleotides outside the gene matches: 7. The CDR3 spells CASSQPGTGISYEQYF. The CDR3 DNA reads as TGTGCCAGCAGCCAGCCCGGGACAGGGATATCCTACGAGCAGTACTTC. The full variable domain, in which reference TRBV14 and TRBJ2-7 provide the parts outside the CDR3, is EAGVTQFPSHSVIEKGQTVTLRCDPISGHDNLYWYRRVMGKEIKFLLHFVKESKQDESGMPNNRFLAERTGGTYSTLKVQPAELEDSGVYFCASSQPGTGISYEQYFGPGTRLTVT.

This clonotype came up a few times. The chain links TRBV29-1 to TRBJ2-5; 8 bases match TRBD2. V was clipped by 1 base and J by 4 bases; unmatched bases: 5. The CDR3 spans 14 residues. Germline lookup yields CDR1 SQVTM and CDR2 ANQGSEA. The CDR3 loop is CSVEGTSPGETQYF. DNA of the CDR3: TGCAGCGTTGAAGGGACTAGCCCCGGAGAGACCCAGTACTTC. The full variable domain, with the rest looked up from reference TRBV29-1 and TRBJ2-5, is SAVISQKPSRDICQRGTSLTIQCQVDSQVTMMFWYRQQPGQSLTLIATANQGSEATYESGFVIDKFPISRPNLTFSTLTVSNMSPEDSSIYLCSVEGTSPGETQYFGPGTRLLVL.

The CDR3 DNA follows: TGCAGTGCTAGATCCAGCGGGAGGAGTGAGCAGTACTTC. Its translation: CSARSSGRSEQYF. The chain uses TRBV20-1 and TRBJ2-7; TRBD2 aligns across 9 bases. The V gene end was trimmed by 2 bases and the J gene end by 7 bases; junction bases not matched to a gene: 6. The V gene's germline CDR1 is DFQATT and CDR2 SNEGSKA (reference sequence). This CDR3 region has 13 residues.

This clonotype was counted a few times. CDR3 in amino acids: CASTLAGSPYEQYF. CDR3 nucleotides: TGTGCCAGCACCCTAGCGGGATCTCCCTACGAGCAGTACTTC. The chain joins TRBV6-2 or TRBV6-3 to TRBJ2-7, with TRBD2 matching 9 bases. V lost 7 bases to trimming and J lost 2 bases; unmatched junction nucleotides: 6. This CDR3 is built from 14 residues. Germline V lookup: CDR1 MNHEY, CDR2 SVGEGT.

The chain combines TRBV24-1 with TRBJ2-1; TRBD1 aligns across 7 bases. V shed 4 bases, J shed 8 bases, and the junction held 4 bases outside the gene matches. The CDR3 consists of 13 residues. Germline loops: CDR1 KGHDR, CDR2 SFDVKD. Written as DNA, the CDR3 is TGTGCCACCAGTGACCGGACAGGACATGAGCAGTTCTTC. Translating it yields CATSDRTGHEQFF.

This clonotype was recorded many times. The CDR3 loop reads CASRTSADNEQFF. The CDR3 bases are TGCGCCAGCAGGACTAGCGCCGACAATGAGCAGTTCTTC. The gene calls are TRBV5-1 and TRBJ2-1; TRBD2 agrees at 8 bases. Per germline, CDR1 SGHRS and CDR2 YFSETQ. Germline trimming cut 5 bases from V and 5 bases from J; bases unmatched to any gene: 3. The CDR3 consists of 13 residues.

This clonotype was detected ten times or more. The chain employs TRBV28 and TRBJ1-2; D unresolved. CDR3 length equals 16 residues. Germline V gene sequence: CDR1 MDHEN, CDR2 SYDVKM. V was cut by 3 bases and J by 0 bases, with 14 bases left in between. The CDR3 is CASSFLPETANYGYTF. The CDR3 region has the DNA TGTGCCAGCAGTTTCCTCCCGGAGACGGCTAACTATGGCTACACCTTC.

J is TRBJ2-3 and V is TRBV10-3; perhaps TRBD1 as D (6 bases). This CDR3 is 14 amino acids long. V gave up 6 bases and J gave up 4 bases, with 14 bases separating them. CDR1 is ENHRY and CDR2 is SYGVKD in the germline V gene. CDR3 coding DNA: TGTGCCATCAGGAAACAGGGCGGCGCAGATACGCAGTATTTT. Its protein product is CAIRKQGGADTQYF.

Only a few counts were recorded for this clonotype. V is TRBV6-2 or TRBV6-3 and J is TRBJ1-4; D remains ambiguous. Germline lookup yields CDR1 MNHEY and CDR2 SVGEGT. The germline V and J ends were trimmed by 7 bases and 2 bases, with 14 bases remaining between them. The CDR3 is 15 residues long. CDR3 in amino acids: CASNHPGDTNEKLFF. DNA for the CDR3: TGTGCCAGCAATCATCCCGGGGATACTAATGAAAAACTGTTTTTT.

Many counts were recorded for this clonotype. CDR3 amino acids: CASSIGRRRVSYNEQFF. The CDR3 DNA reads as TGTGCCAGTAGTATAGGGCGGAGGAGAGTCTCCTACAATGAGCAGTTCTTC. V is TRBV19 and J is TRBJ2-1, with a possible D match to TRBD2 (5 bases). Trimming removed 1 base from V and 0 bases from J, with 13 bases in between. This CDR3 has 17 residues. From germline, CDR1 is LNHDA and CDR2 SQIVND (reference sequence). The variable domain in full, with the rest retrieved from reference TRBV19 and TRBJ2-1, is DGGITQSPKYLFRKEGQNVTLSCEQNLNHDAMYWYRQDPGQGLRLIYYSQIVNDFQKGDIAEGYSVSREKKESFPLTVTSAQKNPTAFYLCASSIGRRRVSYNEQFFGPGTRLTVL.

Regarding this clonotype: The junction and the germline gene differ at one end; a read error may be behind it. CDR3 nucleotide sequence: TGCAGTGCAGCCGGGACTAGCGGGGGGTCCTACAATGAGCGGTTCTTC. It is translated as CSAAGTSGGSYNERFF. The rearrangement uses TRBV20-1 and TRBJ2-1; the match to TRBD2 covers 15 bases. CDR1 is DFQATT and CDR2 is SNEGSKA in the germline V gene (reference sequence). The CDR3 has 16 amino acids.

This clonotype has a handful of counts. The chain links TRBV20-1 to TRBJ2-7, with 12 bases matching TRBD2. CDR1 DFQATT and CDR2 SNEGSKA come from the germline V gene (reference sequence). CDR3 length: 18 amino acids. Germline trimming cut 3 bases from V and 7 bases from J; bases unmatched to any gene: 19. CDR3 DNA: TGCAGTGCTAGTTATACTAGCGGGAGGCTCCCCTCTACGGGGGAGCAGTACTTC. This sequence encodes CSASYTSGRLPSTGEQYF.

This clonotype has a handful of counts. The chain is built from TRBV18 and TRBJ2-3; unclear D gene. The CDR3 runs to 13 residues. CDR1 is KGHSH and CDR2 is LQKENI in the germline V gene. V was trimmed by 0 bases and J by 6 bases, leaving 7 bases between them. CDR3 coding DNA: TGTGCCAGCTCACCACCAAGCATGGATACGCAGTATTTT. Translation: CASSPPSMDTQYF.

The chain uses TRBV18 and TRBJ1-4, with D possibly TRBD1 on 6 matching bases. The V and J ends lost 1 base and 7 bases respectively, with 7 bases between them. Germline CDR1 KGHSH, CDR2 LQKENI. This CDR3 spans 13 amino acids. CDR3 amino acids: CASSPLRGEKLFF. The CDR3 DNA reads TGTGCCAGCTCACCACTCAGGGGTGAAAAACTGTTTTTT.

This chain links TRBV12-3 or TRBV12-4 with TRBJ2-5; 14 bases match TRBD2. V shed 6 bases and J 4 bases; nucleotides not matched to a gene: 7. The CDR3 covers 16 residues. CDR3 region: CASSRTSGRNVETQYF. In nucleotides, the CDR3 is TGTGCCAGCAGCAGGACTAGCGGGAGGAACGTAGAGACCCAGTACTTC.

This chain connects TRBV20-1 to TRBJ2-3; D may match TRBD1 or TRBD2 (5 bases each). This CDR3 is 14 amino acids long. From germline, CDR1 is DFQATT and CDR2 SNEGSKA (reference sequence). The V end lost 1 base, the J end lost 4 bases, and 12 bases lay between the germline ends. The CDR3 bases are TGCAGTGCTAGAGTACCCGAGGGGCCAGATACGCAGTATTTT. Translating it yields CSARVPEGPDTQYF.